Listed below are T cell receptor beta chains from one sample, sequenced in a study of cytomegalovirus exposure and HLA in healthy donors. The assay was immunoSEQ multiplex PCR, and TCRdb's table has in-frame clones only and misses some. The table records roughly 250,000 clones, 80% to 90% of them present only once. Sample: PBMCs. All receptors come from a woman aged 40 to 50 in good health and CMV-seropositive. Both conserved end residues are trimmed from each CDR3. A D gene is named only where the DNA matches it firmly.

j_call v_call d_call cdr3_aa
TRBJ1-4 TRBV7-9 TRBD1 ASSLQGNGNEKLF
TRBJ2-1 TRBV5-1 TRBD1 ASRPGIVTGGHEQF
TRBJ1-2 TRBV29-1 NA SVEGANGDGYT
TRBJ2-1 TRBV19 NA ASSIGTGHNEQF
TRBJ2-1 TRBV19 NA ASSILGGNSYNEQF
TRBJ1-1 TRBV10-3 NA AIRRDPLNTEAF
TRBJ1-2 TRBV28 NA ASSLGGFYGYT
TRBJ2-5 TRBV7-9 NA ASSVRPLVGDLGETQY
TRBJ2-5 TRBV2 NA ASSEYRQETQY
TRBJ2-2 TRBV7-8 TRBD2 ASALASTLNTGELF
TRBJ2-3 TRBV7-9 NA ASSPLLVEDTDTQY
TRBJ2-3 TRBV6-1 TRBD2 ASTLAGGLDTQY
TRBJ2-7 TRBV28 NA ASSPTGFAYEQY
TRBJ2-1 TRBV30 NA AWSSSGHDYNEQF
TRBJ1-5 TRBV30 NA AWSPVAATSNQPQH
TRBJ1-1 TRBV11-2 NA ASSFIQGTLDRTEAF
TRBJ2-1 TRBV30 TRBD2 AWSLQAGVAF
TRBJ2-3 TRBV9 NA ASSDPGEGRDTQY
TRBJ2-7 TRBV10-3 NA AISQDSYEQY
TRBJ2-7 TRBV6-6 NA ASTKGEYEQY
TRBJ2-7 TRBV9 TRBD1 ASSVEARGPLVQY
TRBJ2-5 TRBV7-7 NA ASSLAYTSGETQY
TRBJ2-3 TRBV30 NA AWSVGGARTDTQY
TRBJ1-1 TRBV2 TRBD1 ASSLRQGEVTEAF
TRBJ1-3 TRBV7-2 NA ASSLASGGGNTIY
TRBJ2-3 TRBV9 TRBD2 ASSAGGGSGTDTQY